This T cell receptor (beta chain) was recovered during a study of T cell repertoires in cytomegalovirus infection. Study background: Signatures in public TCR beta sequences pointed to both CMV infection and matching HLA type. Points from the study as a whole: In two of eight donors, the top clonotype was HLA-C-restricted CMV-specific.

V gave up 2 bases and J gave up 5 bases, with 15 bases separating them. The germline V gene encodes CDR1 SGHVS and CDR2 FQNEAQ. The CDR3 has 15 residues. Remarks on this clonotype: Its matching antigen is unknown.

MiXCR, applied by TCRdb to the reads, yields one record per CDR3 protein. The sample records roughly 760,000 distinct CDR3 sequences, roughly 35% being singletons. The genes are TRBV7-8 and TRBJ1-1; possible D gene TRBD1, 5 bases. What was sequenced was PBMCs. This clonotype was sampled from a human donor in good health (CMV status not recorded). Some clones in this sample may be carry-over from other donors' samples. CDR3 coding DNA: TGTGCCAGCAGCTTACGAAGGGTGGGGGGGACTGAAGCTTTCTTT. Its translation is CASSLRRVGGTEAFF.